This T cell receptor beta chain comes out of a study of cytomegalovirus exposure and HLA in healthy donors. Study-level results: Some public TCRs appeared in many individuals, while most sequences were rare.

There are 15 residues in the CDR3. V was clipped by 4 bases and J by 6 bases, with 16 bases between them. Germline V gene lookup returns CDR1 MNHNS and CDR2 SASEGT. TCRdb keeps only in-frame clones here, not all; method: immunoSEQ multiplex PCR. Of 250,000 to 400,000 clones in the sample, around 90% are singletons; the top ten hold around 0.88%. The donors were part of the 120-subject validation cohort, which stood apart from the roughly 700-subject first cohort. This clone was observed once. The antigen remains undetermined. Sequenced input: PBMCs. The genes are TRBV6-1 and TRBJ1-5; tentatively, D is TRBD1 (6 bases). This TCR came from a man aged 25 to 40 in good health and CMV-seronegative. The CDR3 loop reads CASSAPSGGVQPQHF. CDR3 in DNA: TGTGCCAGCAGTGCTCCCTCGGGGGGCGTTCAGCCCCAGCATTTT.